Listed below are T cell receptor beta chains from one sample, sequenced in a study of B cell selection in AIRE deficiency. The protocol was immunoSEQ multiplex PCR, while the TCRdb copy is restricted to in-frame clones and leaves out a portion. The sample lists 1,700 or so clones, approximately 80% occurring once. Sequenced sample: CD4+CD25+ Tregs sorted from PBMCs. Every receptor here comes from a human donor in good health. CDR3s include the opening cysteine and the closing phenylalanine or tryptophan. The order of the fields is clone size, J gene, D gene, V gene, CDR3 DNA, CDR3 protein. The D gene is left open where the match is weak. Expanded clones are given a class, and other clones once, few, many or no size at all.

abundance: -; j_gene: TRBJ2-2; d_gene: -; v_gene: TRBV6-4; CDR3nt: TGTGCCAGCGCCATTCTAGCGAACACCGGGGAGCTGTTTTTT; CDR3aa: CASAILANTGELFF
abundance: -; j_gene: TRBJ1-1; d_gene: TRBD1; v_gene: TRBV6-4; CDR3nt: TGTGCCAGCAGAGCCTTCGACAGGGGTACGAACACTGAAGCTTTCTTT; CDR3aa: CASRAFDRGTNTEAFF
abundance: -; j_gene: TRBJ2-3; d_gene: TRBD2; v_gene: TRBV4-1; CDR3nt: TGCGCCAGCAGCCTTCGAGTGGTGCCGGGAGGGGTGGGCTCAGATACGCAGTATTTT; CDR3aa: CASSLRVVPGGVGSDTQYF
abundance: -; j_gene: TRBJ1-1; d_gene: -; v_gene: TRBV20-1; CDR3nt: TGCAGTGCTAGATTTGGCCCTGAAGCTTTCTTT; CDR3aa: CSARFGPEAFF
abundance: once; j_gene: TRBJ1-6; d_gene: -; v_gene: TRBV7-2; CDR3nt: TGTGCCAGCAGCCGCCGACAGCTCATTAGCTCCTATAATTCACCCCTCCACTTT; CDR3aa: CASSRRQLISSYNSPLHF
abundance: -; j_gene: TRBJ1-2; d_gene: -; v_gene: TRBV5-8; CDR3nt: TGTGCCAGCAACCCCAAAGTATTTGGCTACACCTTC; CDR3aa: CASNPKVFGYTF
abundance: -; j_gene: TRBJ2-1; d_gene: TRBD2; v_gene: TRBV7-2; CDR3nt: TGTGCCAGCAGCTCCTTTGGACTAGCGGACTCCTTAACCTACAATGAGCAGTTCTTC; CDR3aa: CASSSFGLADSLTYNEQFF
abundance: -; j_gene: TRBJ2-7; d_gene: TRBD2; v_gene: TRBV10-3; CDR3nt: TGTGCCATCGGAAAGGGACTAGCGGGAGGTGTCACCTACGAGCAGTACTTC; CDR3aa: CAIGKGLAGGVTYEQYF
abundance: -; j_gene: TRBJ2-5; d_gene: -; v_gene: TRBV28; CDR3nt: TGTGCCAGCAGTTTCGGTTATAGGGCCCAGTACTTC; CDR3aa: CASSFGYRAQYF
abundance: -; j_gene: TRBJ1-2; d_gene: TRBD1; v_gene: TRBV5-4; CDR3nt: TGTGCCAGCAGCTTGGAGGCAGGGGGCGCCCCTGGCTACACCTTC; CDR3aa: CASSLEAGGAPGYTF
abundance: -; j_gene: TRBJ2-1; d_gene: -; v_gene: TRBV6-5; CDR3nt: TGTGCCAGCACATACCGGGACGGGGGTGAGCAGTTCTTC; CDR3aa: CASTYRDGGEQFF
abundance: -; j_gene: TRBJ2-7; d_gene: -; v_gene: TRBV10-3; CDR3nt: TGTGCCATCCAGAAGGGGCAACAGGAGGGCTACGAGCAGTACTTC; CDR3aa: CAIQKGQQEGYEQYF
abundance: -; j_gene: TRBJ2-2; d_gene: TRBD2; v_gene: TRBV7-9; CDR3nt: TGTGCCAGCAGCGGGGGACTAGCGGAGGGGACCTTCGGGGAGCTGTTTTTT; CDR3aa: CASSGGLAEGTFGELFF
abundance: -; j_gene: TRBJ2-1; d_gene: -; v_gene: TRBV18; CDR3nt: TGTGCCAGCTCACCTACGAGCTCCTACAATGAGCAGTTCTTC; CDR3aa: CASSPTSSYNEQFF
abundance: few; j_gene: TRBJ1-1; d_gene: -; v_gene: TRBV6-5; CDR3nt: TGTGCCAGCAGTTACGGAGTGGGTGACAGGGAAGCTTTCTTT; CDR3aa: CASSYGVGDREAFF
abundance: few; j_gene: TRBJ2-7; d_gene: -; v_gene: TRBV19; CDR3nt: TGTGCCAGTAGTTCGACCACTACCTACGAGCAGTACTTC; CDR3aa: CASSSTTTYEQYF
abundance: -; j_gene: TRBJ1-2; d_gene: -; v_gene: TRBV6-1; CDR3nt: TGTGCCAGCAGTGCCAGGGAGCAGGCGGTTGGCTACACCTTC; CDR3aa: CASSAREQAVGYTF
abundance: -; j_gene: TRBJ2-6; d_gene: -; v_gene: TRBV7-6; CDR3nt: TGTGCCAGCAGCTGGACCAGGGAGCCCTCTGGGGCCAACGTCCTGACTTTC; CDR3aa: CASSWTREPSGANVLTF
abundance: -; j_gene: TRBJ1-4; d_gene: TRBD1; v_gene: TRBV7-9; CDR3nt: TGTGCCAGCAGCGAGCCGACAGGGGTTTTTTATGAAAAACTGTTTTTT; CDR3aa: CASSEPTGVFYEKLFF
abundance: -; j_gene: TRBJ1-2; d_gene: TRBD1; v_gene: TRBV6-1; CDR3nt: TGTGCTATCAGAGGTCCCGGGACAGCCGGTTATGGCTACACCTTC; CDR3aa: CAIRGPGTAGYGYTF
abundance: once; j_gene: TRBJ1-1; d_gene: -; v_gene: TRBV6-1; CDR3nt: TGTGCCAGCAGTGACTATATGAACACTGAAGCTTTCTTT; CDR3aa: CASSDYMNTEAFF
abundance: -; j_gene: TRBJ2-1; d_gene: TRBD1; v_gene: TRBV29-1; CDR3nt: TGCAGCGTCCTACAGGGGTGGGGGCACAATGAGCAGTTCTTC; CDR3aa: CSVLQGWGHNEQFF
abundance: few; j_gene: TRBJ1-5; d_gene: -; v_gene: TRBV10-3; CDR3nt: TGTGCCATCAGTGGACCCCAGGGTTGGCCCCAGCATTTT; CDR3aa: CAISGPQGWPQHF
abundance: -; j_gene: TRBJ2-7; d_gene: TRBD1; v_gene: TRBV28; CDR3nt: TGTGCCAGCAGCCCGCGGACAGGTTACACCTACGAGCAGTACTTC; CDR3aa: CASSPRTGYTYEQYF
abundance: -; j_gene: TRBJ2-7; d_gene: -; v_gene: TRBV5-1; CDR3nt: TGCGCCAGCAGCTTGGGATTCGGGGGGCTTTTACCCTACGAGCAGTACTTC; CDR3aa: CASSLGFGGLLPYEQYF
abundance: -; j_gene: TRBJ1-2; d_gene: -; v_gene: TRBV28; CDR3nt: TGTGCCAGCAGTAGACCTCCCTATGGCTACACCTTC; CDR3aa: CASSRPPYGYTF
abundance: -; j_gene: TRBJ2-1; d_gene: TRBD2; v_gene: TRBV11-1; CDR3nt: TGTGCCAGCAGCCCTAGCGGGAGGGCCTCGGGGGAGCAGTTCTTC; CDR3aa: CASSPSGRASGEQFF
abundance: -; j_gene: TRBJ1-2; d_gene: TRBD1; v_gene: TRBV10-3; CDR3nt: TGTGCCATTTACAGGGGGCTGGATGGCTACACCTTC; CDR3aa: CAIYRGLDGYTF
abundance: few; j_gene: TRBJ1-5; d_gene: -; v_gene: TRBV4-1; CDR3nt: TGCGCCAGCAGCCAAGAAGCGCAGAATAATCAGCCCCAGCATTTT; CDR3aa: CASSQEAQNNQPQHF
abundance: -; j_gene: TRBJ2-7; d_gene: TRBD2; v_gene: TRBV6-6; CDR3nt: TGTGCCAGCAGACCGACTAGCGGGACGGGTTCATACGAGCAGTACTTC; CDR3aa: CASRPTSGTGSYEQYF
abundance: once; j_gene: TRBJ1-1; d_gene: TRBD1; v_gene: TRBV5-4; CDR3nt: TGTGCCAGCAGCTGGGACAGGGGTTCCGAAGCTTTCTTT; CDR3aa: CASSWDRGSEAFF
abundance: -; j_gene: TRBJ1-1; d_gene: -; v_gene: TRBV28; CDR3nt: TGTGCCAGCAGTAAATCCCAGGGCTTCGTCACTGAAGCTTTCTTT; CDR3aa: CASSKSQGFVTEAFF
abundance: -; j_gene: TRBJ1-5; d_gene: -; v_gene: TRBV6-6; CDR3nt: TGTGCCAGCAGCCTTCAGAGGGTAGGCAATCAGCCCCAGCATTTT; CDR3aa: CASSLQRVGNQPQHF
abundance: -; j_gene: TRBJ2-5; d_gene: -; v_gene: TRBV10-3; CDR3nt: TGTGCCACCCGAAGGGGCGCCGGGGAGACCCAGTACTTC; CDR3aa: CATRRGAGETQYF
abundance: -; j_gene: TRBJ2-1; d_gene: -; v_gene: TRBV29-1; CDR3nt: TGCAGCGTGGCGATGCGATTTACCCGGGATGAGCAGTTCTTC; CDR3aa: CSVAMRFTRDEQFF
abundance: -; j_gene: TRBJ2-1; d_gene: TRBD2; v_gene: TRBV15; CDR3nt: TGTGCCACCAGGGAAAGCGGGAGGGCGGGGAATGAGCAGTTCTTC; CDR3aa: CATRESGRAGNEQFF
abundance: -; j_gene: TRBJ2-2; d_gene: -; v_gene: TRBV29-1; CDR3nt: TGCAGCTACGGGGGGGCAAGACAGGGTAGCACCGGGGAGCTGTTTTTT; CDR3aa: CSYGGARQGSTGELFF
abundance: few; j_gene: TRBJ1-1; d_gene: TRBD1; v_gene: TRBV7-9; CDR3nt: TGTGCCAGCAGCTTGACAGGGAAGGTGAGAGCTTTCTTT; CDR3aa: CASSLTGKVRAFF
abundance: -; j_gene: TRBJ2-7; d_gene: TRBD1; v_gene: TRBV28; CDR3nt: TGTGCCAGCCGGACAGGGACCTCCTACGAGCAGTACTTC; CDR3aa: CASRTGTSYEQYF
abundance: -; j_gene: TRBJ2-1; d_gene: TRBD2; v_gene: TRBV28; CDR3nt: TGTGCCAGCAGTCCTAGCGGGAGGAAAAATGAGCAGTTCTTC; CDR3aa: CASSPSGRKNEQFF
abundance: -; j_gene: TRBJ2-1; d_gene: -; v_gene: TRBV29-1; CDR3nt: TGCAGCGTCTTAGGGGTTGTGCGCCACAATGAGCAGTTCTTC; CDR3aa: CSVLGVVRHNEQFF
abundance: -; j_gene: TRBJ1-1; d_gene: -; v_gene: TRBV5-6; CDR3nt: TGTGCCAGCAGCTTGACAGGAGTAAACACTGAAGCTTTCTTT; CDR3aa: CASSLTGVNTEAFF
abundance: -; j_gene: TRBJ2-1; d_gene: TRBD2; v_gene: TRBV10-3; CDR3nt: TGTGCCACCCCGAGCGGGAGTTTCCACTCCTACAATGAGCAGTTCTTC; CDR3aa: CATPSGSFHSYNEQFF
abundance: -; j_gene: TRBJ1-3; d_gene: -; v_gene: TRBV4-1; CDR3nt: TGCGCCAGCAGCCAAGGGGGCAGTACTTTCTCTGGAAACACCATATATTTT; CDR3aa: CASSQGGSTFSGNTIYF
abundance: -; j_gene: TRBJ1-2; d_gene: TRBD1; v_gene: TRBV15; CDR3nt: TGTGCCACCAGCCCAACAGGGGTGGACTATGGCTACACCTTC; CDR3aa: CATSPTGVDYGYTF
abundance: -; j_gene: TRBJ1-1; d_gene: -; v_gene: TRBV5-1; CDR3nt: TGCGCCAGCAGCTACGGAATGAACACTGAAGCTTTCTTT; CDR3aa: CASSYGMNTEAFF
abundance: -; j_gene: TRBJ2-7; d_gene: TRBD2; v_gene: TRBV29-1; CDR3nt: TGCAGCGTTGAAGTTGGACTAGCGGGAGGGAGGGGCGAGCAGTACTTC; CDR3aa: CSVEVGLAGGRGEQYF
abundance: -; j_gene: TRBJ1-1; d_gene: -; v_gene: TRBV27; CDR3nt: TGTGCCAGCAGGCTCCTCCTGGGGGTTAACACTGAAGCTTTCTTT; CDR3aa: CASRLLLGVNTEAFF
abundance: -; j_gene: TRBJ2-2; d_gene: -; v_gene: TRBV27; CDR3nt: TGTGCCAGCAGGCCCCGTTGGGGAAACACCGGGGAGCTGTTTTTT; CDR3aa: CASRPRWGNTGELFF
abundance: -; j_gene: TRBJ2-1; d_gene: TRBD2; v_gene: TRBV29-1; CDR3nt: TGCAGCGCCAGTAATCTAGCGGGAGGACGTGAGCAGTTCTTC; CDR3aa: CSASNLAGGREQFF